This T cell receptor (beta chain) was sequenced during a study of blood T cell repertoires in COVID-19 (dated by TCRdb to about 2020). In terms of the full investigation: Samples covering the acute and convalescent phases of COVID-19 were provided by collaborators in the United States, Italy and Spain. The material from the prospective study consisted of cDNA or gDNA derived from T cells, B-cell-depleted T cells, or PBMCs. The dataset comprised deeply sampled blood TCRbeta repertoires from subjects exposed to, actively infected with, or recovered from COVID-19. The repertoires were released in a freely available public database intended as a resource for research on the immune response to SARS-CoV-2. The samples were drawn from two sources: the first 160 participants of the ongoing ImmuneRACE study, and 1,000 to 1,500 subjects contributed by 6 global collaborators. Nearly every sample came with metadata listing a de-identified subject ID, COVID-19 status, age in years and sex. Where available, HLA class I and class II types were taken from metadata supplied by the sample provider and were not determined by assay-based typing. The full study reports these points: The quantity of clinical and demographic metadata differed by source and by participant and was supplied without curation.

The CDR3 has 16 amino acids, counting the end cysteine and phenylalanine. CDR3 DNA is the only sequence kept; it has 48 bases, read in frame from the first base. Deletion took 2 bases off V and 0 bases off J, with a span of 14 bases between the germline ends. The germline V gene gives CDR1 as MNHGY and CDR2 as SVAAGI. Enrolling through a virtual design, the prospective study's participants ranged in age from roughly 18 to 90 years and lived across 24 United States geographic areas. In the prospective study, participants were assigned to cohorts based on the clinical history participants reported in a screening survey and a study questionnaire. Exposed participants had been in contact, within 2 weeks of entering the study, with a person who had a PCR-confirmed or clinician-diagnosed case of COVID-19. Each participant in the prospective study had whole blood, serum and a nasopharyngeal or oropharyngeal swab collected by mobile phlebotomists. Prospective study participants could optionally give additional blood draws and questionnaires over an approximately 2-month period. Blood samples from the prospective study were shipped frozen or at room temperature prior to DNA extraction.

On this clone itself: Its recognized antigen is unknown. The record has no base qualities; no much larger clone is one base away.

TCRbeta CDR3 regions were amplified from genomic DNA using the immunoSEQ Assay, a bias-controlled multiplex PCR. On the study's bioinformatics: Within the assay, amplification of reference gene primers was used to estimate how many nucleated cells each sample contained. Sequence reads were collapsed and filtered to measure the absolute abundance of every unique TCRbeta CDR3 rearrangement. For each sample, productive Simpson clonality was calculated as the square root of Simpson's diversity index over productive rearrangements. Here the immuneACCESS table is served through TCRdb, limited to in-frame sequences with V and J called. Missing clones are a known gap in these copies; in checked studies unresolved V genes cover under half, and the rest lacks a known reason. The D gene and trimming were derived from the DNA, and the V and J assignments and clone size from that table. This sample is represented by approximately 220,000 clones; about four fifths of them were singletons. The ten largest clonotypes hold less than 4% of the sample.

The sequence was obtained from a woman between 35 and 50 years old who had been exposed to COVID-19. Sequenced material: PBMCs or T cells enriched from blood (not recorded which). The chain links TRBV6-9 with TRBJ2-7; the D gene assignment is ambiguous. CDR3 sequence: CASSYTSIYYSYEQYF. In nucleotide form, the sequence is TGTGCCAGCAGTTATACGTCCATTTACTACTCCTACGAGCAGTACTTC.